The 20 T cell receptor beta chains below all came from one sample that was sequenced in a study of cytomegalovirus exposure and HLA in healthy donors. The PCR used 60 Vbeta and 13 Jbeta primers. Profiling relied on immunoSEQ multiplex PCR, and the TCRdb table lists in-frame clones only, not all of them. This sample has about 170,000 clones, with approximately 84% found just once. Material for sequencing was PBMCs. These receptors were taken from a man aged 18 to 35 in good health and CMV-seropositive.

CDR3 sequence reads: CASSYRGLQETQYF. DNA for the CDR3: TGTGCCAGCAGTTACAGGGGACTCCAAGAGACCCAGTACTTC. The rearrangement uses TRBV2 and TRBJ2-5; a weak D match, TRBD1 (7 bases). The length of the CDR3 is 14 residues. Trimming left V 5 bases short and J 1 base short, with 11 bases between. Per the germline V gene, CDR1 is SNHLY and CDR2 is FYNNEI.

This sequence joins TRBV27 and TRBJ1-5; no clear D gene. Germline V CDR1 and CDR2: MNHEY, SMNVEV (reference sequence). The CDR3 consists of 13 residues. The ends were cut back, 3 bases at V and 4 bases at J, with 7 bases in the middle. The CDR3 DNA reads TGTGCCAGCAGTTTTTACAGAAATCAGCCCCAGCATTTT. Its protein is CASSFYRNQPQHF.

This chain links TRBV2 with TRBJ2-4; 7 bases match TRBD1. CDR1 SNHLY and CDR2 FYNNEI come from the germline V gene. The CDR3 runs 14 residues. The ends lost 4 bases at V and 3 bases at J; junction bases unmatched: 3. The CDR3 sequence is CASSVGQDKNIQYF. The CDR3 bases are TGTGCCAGCAGTGTAGGACAGGACAAAAACATTCAGTACTTC.

The chain employs TRBV10-3 and TRBJ2-1, with D possibly TRBD2 on 6 matching bases. The germline V gene encodes CDR1 ENHRY and CDR2 SYGVKD. This CDR3 has 16 amino acids. V lost 3 bases and J lost 5, with 17 bases in between. The CDR3 region is CAISDSLARPNNEQFF. DNA for the CDR3: TGTGCCATCAGTGACTCCCTAGCGAGGCCCAACAATGAGCAGTTCTTC.

This clone was recorded once. This chain uses TRBV29-1 with TRBJ2-2; D is possibly TRBD2 (7 bases). The CDR3 is 15 residues long. Trimming cost V 6 bases and J 0 bases, with 14 bases left between them. Germline V gene sequence: CDR1 SQVTM, CDR2 ANQGSEA. The CDR3 region is CSVGGGHPNTGELFF. CDR3 nucleotide sequence: TGCAGCGTGGGGGGGGGACACCCGAACACCGGGGAGCTGTTTTTT.

The genes are TRBV9 and TRBJ2-2; D may be TRBD2 (6 bases). The V end lost 0 bases, the J end lost 4 bases, and 13 bases lay between the germline ends. CDR1 is SGDLS, CDR2 YYNGEE, per germline. The CDR3 totals 16 residues. CDR3 sequence reads: CASSVDSGVGTGELFF. The CDR3 region has the DNA TGTGCCAGCAGCGTAGACTCGGGGGTGGGCACCGGGGAGCTGTTTTTT.

V and J are TRBV23-1 and TRBJ2-1, with D possibly matching TRBD2 (5 bases). TRBV23-1 carries the ORF label, with uncertain function. V shed 1 base and J shed 4 bases, with 11 bases lying between them. The CDR3 runs to 15 residues. CDR3 in DNA: TGCGCCAGCAGTCAATTAGCGTATTGTTACAATGAGCAGTTCTTC. Amino acids: CASSQLAYCYNEQFF.

The chain carries TRBV7-8 and TRBJ2-5; 10 bases agree with TRBD1. Germline loops: CDR1 SGHVS, CDR2 FQNEAQ. With V trimmed by 5 bases and J by 5 bases, 17 bases remained unmatched. The CDR3 extends over 18 amino acids. CDR3: CASSATGTGDEIGETQYF. CDR3 bases: TGTGCCAGCAGCGCGACCGGGACAGGGGATGAGATAGGGGAGACCCAGTACTTC. Using reference TRBV7-8 and TRBJ2-5 for the parts outside the CDR3, the full variable domain is GAGVSQSPRYKVAKRGQDVALRCDPISGHVSLFWYQQALGQGPEFLTYFQNEAQLDKSGLPSDRFFAERPEGSVSTLKIQRTQQEDSAVYLCASSATGTGDEIGETQYFGPGTRLLVL.

This chain connects TRBV5-4 to TRBJ2-3, with 7 positions matching TRBD1. V was pared by 4 bases and J by 1 base, with 9 bases of the junction left unmatched. The CDR3 contains 16 residues. The germline CDR1 and CDR2 sequences are SGHNT and YYREEE (reference sequence). The DNA for the CDR3 is TGTGCCAGCAGCCCGTTGACAGGGTTGGGCACAGATACGCAGTATTTT. Encoded protein: CASSPLTGLGTDTQYF. The full variable domain, in which reference TRBV5-4 and TRBJ2-3 provide the parts outside the CDR3, is ETGVTQSPTHLIKTRGQQVTLRCSSQSGHNTVSWYQQALGQGPQFIFQYYREEENGRGNFPPRFSGLQFPNYSSELNVNALELDDSALYLCASSPLTGLGTDTQYFGPGTRLTVL.

This clone was recorded a few times. This chain links TRBV5-1 with TRBJ2-7; 8 positions agree with TRBD1. Per the germline V gene, CDR1 is SGHRS and CDR2 is YFSETQ. This CDR3 contains 15 residues. V was pared by 4 bases and J by 0 bases, with 6 bases of the junction left unmatched. For the CDR3, the DNA is TGCGCCAGCAGCGGAACGGGGACAGGCTCCTACGAGCAGTACTTC. Its translation: CASSGTGTGSYEQYF.

The chain links TRBV5-4 to TRBJ2-2; 9 nucleotides line up with TRBD2. After removal of 0 bases from V and 6 bases from J, the junction contained 9 bases not matched to a gene. Germline CDR1 reads SGHNT; CDR2 reads YYREEE (reference sequence). The CDR3 runs to 17 residues. CDR3 sequence (DNA): TGTGCCAGCAGCTTGGGCGGCGGCGGGGGGGCCCCCGGGGAGCTGTTTTTT. It is translated as CASSLGGGGGAPGELFF.

The chain combines TRBV5-6 with TRBJ2-3, with D maybe TRBD2 (6 bases). Germline CDR1 is SGHDT and CDR2 is YYEEEE. The CDR3 has 17 amino acids. V gave up 4 bases and J gave up 0 bases, with 18 bases separating them. CDR3 sequence reads: CASSPGVVKESTDTQYF. The CDR3 coding sequence is TGTGCCAGCAGCCCGGGAGTAGTTAAGGAGAGCACAGATACGCAGTATTTT.

The chain is built from TRBV10-3 and TRBJ2-5; D ambiguous. Germline V CDR1 and CDR2: ENHRY, SYGVKD. The V end lost 2 bases, the J end lost 3 bases, and 4 bases lay between the germline ends. The CDR3 runs 12 residues. CDR3 residues: CAISEAEETQYF. In DNA form, the CDR3 reads TGTGCCATCAGTGAGGCGGAAGAGACCCAGTACTTC.

The chain employs TRBV19 and TRBJ1-5; a weak D match, TRBD1 (6 bases). CDR3 length: 16 residues. CDR1 and CDR2 (germline): LNHDA, SQIVND (reference sequence). The germline V and J ends were trimmed by 4 bases and 3 bases, with 16 bases remaining between them. The CDR3 nucleotides read TGTGCCAGTAGTACAGCCGGGACAACTTTCAATCAGCCCCAGCATTTT. Translated: CASSTAGTTFNQPQHF.

The genes are TRBV11-3 and TRBJ1-2; 7 nucleotides line up with TRBD1. Unmatched junction bases numbered 6, after V lost 2 bases and J lost 3 bases. Germline-derived CDR1 and CDR2 are SGHNT and YENEEA. The length of the CDR3 is 15 residues. CDR3 coding DNA: TGTGCCAGCAGCTTACACGGACAGGCGGACTATGGCTACACCTTC. It encodes CASSLHGQADYGYTF. The full variable domain, in which reference TRBV11-3 and TRBJ1-2 provide the parts outside the CDR3, is EAGVVQSPRYKIIEKKQPVAFWCNPISGHNTLYWYLQNLGQGPELLIRYENEEAVDDSQLPKDRFSAERLKGVDSTLKIQPAELGDSAVYLCASSLHGQADYGYTFGSGTRLTVV.

This rearrangement joins TRBV4-3 to TRBJ2-6; TRBD1 matches at 8 bases. Looked up from germline, CDR1 is LGHNA and CDR2 is YSLEER. This CDR3 is built from 17 residues. Trimming removed 5 bases from V and 0 bases from J; junction bases left unmatched: 6. CDR3 in amino acids: CASSSGQGPSGANVLTF. The CDR3 coding sequence is TGCGCCAGCAGCTCTGGACAGGGACCCTCTGGGGCCAACGTCCTGACTTTC.

V usage is TRBV13 and J usage is TRBJ2-5, with 7 bases matching TRBD2. This CDR3 is built from 13 residues. Per the germline V gene, CDR1 is PRHDT and CDR2 is FYEKMQ (reference sequence). V shed 6 bases, J shed 4 bases, and the junction held 5 bases outside the gene matches. This chain's CDR3 is CASRRLAGETQYF. The CDR3 DNA sequence: TGTGCCAGCAGGAGACTAGCAGGAGAGACCCAGTACTTC.

This clone turned up a few times. This sequence joins TRBV9 and TRBJ2-1, with 10 bases matching TRBD2. There are 15 residues in the CDR3. CDR1 is SGDLS, CDR2 YYNGEE, per germline. V shed 0 bases, J shed 5 bases, and the junction held 2 bases outside the gene matches. The CDR3 DNA is TGTGCCAGCAGCGTAGCCGGACTAGCGGACAATGAGCAGTTCTTC. This encodes CASSVAGLADNEQFF. The full variable domain, its missing parts supplied by reference TRBV9 and TRBJ2-1, is DSGVTQTPKHLITATGQRVTLRCSPRSGDLSVYWYQQSLDQGLQFLIQYYNGEERAKGNILERFSAQQFPDLHSELNLSSLELGDSALYFCASSVAGLADNEQFFGPGTRLTVL.

This sequence joins TRBV19 and TRBJ1-2, with TRBD1 identical over 7 bases. Germline trimming cut 3 bases from V and 2 bases from J; bases unmatched to any gene: 6. The CDR3 extends over 15 amino acids. CDR1 and CDR2 from the germline V gene are LNHDA and SQIVND (reference sequence). Written as DNA, the CDR3 is TGTGCCAGTAGTATCTCCGGGACAGAGAACTATGGCTACACCTTC. This codes for CASSISGTENYGYTF.

This rearrangement joins TRBV30 to TRBJ1-2; the match to TRBD1 covers 7 bases. The CDR3 length is 14 residues. The V and J ends lost 1 base and 1 base, in that order; junction bases with no gene match: 3. Germline values: CDR1 GTSNPN, CDR2 SVGIG (reference sequence). In nucleotides, the CDR3 is TGTGCCTGGAGTGCCGGGACAGATAACTATGGCTACACCTTC. This codes for CAWSAGTDNYGYTF.